This TCR beta chain emerged from a study of T cell responses to AZD1222 COVID-19 vaccine. Some clones are missing from TCRdb's copy, which holds only in-frame ones; the method was immunoSEQ multiplex PCR. The sample lists 110,000 to 150,000 clones; roughly 90% were seen once. Broader study findings: Unmutated variant regions reportedly attract nearly half of all spike-specific TCRs. The study identified only five to seven AZD1222 recipients as seropositive at baseline.

In regard to this clone: Its antigen is unidentified.

This CDR3 spans 13 amino acids. Trimming shortened V by 0 bases and J by 6 bases, and 11 bases separated the two germline ends. Germline CDR1 GTSNPN, CDR2 SVGIG (reference sequence). Sample: peripheral blood, taken on day 0 of AZD1222 vaccination. The rearrangement joins TRBV30 to TRBJ1-2; the D is unclear. The TCR originated in an adult in good health. CDR3 coding DNA: TGTGCCTGGAGTGTCGGCGCGAGCGATGGCTACACCTTC. Translation: CAWSVGASDGYTF.